This T cell receptor (beta chain) was captured in a study of cytomegalovirus exposure and HLA in healthy donors. V dropped 1 base and J dropped 7 bases, with 10 bases sitting between them. Germline V CDR1 and CDR2: SGHAT, FQNNGV. CDR3 length: 13 residues. PCR primers comprised 60 Vbeta and 13 Jbeta primers. The protocol was immunoSEQ multiplex PCR, while the TCRdb copy is restricted to in-frame clones and leaves out a portion. Here the sample spans under 200,000 clones, 75% to 90% being singletons. The gene calls are TRBV11-2 and TRBJ1-2; D not resolved. The specimen was PBMCs. The TCR comes from a boy aged 2 to 9 in good health and CMV-seronegative. CDR3 residues: CASSLVYNRGYTF. In nucleotides, the CDR3 is TGTGCCAGCAGCTTAGTATATAATCGTGGCTACACCTTC.